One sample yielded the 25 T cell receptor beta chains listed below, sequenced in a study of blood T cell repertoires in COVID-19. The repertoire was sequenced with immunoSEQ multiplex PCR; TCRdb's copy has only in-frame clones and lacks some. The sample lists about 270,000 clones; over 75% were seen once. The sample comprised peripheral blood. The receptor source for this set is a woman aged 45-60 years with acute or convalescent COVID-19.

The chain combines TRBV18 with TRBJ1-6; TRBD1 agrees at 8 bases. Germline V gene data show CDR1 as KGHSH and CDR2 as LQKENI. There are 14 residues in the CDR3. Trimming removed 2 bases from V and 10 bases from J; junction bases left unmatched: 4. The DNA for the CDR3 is TGTGCCAGCTCACCATCAGGGGGCGACTCACCCCTCCACTTT. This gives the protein CASSPSGGDSPLHF.

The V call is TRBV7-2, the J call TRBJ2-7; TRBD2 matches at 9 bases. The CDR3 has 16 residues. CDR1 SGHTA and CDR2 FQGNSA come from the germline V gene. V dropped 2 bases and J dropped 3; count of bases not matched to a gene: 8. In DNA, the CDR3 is TGTGCCAGCAGCTTATTACGGCTAGCGGGATACTACGAGCAGTACTTC. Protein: CASSLLRLAGYYEQYF.

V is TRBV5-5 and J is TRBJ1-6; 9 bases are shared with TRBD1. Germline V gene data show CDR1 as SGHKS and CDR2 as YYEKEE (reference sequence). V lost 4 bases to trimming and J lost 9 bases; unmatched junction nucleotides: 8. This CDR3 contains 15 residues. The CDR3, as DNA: TGTGCCAGCAGCGACGGGACAGGGCCTATTTCACCCCTCCACTTT. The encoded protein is CASSDGTGPISPLHF.

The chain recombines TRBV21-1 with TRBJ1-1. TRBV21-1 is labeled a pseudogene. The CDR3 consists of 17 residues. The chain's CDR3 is CASSNSCPGRAWAEAFF. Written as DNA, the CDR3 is TGTGCCAGCAGCAATAGCTGCCCGGGGAGGGCTTGGGCTGAAGCTTTCTTT.

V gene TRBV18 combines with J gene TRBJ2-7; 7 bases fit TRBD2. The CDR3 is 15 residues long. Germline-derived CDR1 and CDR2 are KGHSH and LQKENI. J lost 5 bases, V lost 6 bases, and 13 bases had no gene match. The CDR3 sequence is CASSPRDYSFHEQYF. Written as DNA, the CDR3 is TGTGCCAGCTCCCCCCGGGACTACTCCTTTCACGAGCAGTACTTC.

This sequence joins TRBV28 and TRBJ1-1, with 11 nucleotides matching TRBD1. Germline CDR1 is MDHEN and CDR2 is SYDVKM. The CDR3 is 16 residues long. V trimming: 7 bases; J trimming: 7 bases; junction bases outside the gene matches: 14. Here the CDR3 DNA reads TGTGCCAGCATCGATACCCCGGGACAGGGGGTGTTTGAAGCTTTCTTT. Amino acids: CASIDTPGQGVFEAFF.

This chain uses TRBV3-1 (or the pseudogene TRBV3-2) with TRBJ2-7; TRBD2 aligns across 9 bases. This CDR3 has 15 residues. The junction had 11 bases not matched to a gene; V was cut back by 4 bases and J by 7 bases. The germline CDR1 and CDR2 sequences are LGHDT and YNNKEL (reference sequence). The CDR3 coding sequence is TGTGCCAGCAGCCTACTAGCGGGTTCTCATGGGGAGCAGTACTTC. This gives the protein CASSLLAGSHGEQYF.

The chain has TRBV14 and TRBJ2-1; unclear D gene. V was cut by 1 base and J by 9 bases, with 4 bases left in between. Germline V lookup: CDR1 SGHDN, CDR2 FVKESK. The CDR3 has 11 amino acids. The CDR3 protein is CASSQASEQFF. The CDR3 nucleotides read TGTGCCAGCAGCCAAGCATCTGAGCAGTTCTTC.

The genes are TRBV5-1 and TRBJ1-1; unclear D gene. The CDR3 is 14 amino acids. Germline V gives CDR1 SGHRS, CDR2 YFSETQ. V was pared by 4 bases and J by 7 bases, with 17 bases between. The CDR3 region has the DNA TGCGCCAGCAGCCCACGGACCTCCCGGGGTGAAGCTTTCTTT. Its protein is CASSPRTSRGEAFF. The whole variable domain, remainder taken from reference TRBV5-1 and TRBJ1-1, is KAGVTQTPRYLIKTRGQQVTLSCSPISGHRSVSWYQQTPGQGLQFLFEYFSETQRNKGNFPGRFSGRQFSNSRSEMNVSTLELGDSALYLCASSPRTSRGEAFFGQGTRLTVV.

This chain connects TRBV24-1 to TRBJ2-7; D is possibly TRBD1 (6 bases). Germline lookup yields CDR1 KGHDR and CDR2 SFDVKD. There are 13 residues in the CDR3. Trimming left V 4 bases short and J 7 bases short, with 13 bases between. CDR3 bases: TGTGCCACCAGTGACCCATACAGGGCGGAGCAGTACTTC. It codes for CATSDPYRAEQYF.

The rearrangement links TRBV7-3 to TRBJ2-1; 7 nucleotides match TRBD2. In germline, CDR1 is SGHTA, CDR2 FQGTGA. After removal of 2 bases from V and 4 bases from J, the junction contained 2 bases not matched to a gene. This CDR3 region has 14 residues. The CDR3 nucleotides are TGTGCCAGCAGCTTAGGGACTATTTACAATGAGCAGTTCTTC. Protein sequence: CASSLGTIYNEQFF.

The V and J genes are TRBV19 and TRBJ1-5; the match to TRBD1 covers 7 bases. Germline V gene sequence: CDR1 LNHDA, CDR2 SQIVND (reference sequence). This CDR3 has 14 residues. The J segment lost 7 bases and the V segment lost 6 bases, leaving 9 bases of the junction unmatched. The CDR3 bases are TGTGCCAGTAGCCCCAGGGGGACAGAGCAGCCCCAGCATTTT. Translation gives CASSPRGTEQPQHF.

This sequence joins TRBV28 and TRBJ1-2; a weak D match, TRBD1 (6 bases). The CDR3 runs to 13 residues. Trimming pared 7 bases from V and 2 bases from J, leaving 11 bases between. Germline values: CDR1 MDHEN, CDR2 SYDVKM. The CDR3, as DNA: TGTGCCAGCACCGATGGACAGAACTATGGCTACACCTTC. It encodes CASTDGQNYGYTF.

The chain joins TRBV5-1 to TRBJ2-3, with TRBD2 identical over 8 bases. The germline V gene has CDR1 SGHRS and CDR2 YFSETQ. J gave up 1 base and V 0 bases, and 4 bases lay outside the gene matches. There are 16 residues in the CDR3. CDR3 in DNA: TGCGCCAGCAGCTTGGCGAATAGCGGGGGCACAGATACGCAGTATTTT. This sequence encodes CASSLANSGGTDTQYF.

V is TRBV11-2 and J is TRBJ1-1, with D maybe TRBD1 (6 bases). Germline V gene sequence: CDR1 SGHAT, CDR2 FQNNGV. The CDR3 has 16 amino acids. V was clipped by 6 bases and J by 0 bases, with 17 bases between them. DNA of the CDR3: TGTGCCAGCAGACGCCGATCAGGGGCCATGAACACTGAAGCTTTCTTT. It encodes CASRRRSGAMNTEAFF.

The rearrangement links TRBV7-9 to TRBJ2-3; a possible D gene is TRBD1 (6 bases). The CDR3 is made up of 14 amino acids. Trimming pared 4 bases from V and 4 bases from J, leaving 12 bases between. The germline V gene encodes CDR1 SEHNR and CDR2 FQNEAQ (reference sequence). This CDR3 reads CASSSSGGPDTQYF. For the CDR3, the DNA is TGTGCCAGCAGCTCCTCTGGGGGCCCAGATACGCAGTATTTT.

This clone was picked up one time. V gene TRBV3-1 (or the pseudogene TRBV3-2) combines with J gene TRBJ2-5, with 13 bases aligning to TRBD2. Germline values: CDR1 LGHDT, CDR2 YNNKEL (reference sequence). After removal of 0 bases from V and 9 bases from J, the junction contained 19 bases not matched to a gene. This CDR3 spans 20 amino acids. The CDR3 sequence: CASSQDKTLAGGPRGSSQYF. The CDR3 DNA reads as TGTGCCAGCAGCCAAGATAAAACACTAGCGGGAGGGCCTCGTGGGAGTTCCCAGTACTTC.

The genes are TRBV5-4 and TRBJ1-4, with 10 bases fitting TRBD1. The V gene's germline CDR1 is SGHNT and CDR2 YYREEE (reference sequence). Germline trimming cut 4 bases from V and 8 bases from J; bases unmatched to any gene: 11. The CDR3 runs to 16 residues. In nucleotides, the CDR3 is TGTGCCAGCAGCCCAAGAACCGGGACAGGGGACGAAAAACTGTTTTTT. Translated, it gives CASSPRTGTGDEKLFF.

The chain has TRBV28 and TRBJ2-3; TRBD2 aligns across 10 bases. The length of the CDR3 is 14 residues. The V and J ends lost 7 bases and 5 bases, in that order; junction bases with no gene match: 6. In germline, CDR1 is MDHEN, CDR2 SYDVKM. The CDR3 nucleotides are TGTGCCAGCAATCTATTAGCGGGAGGAGATACGCAGTATTTT. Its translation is CASNLLAGGDTQYF.

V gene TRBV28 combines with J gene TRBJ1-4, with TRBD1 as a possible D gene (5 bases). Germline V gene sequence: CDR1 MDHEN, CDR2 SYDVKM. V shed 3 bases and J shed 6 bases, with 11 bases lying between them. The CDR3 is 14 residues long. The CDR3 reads CASSFQGGHEKLFF. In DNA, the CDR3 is TGTGCCAGCAGTTTTCAGGGTGGGCATGAAAAACTGTTTTTT.

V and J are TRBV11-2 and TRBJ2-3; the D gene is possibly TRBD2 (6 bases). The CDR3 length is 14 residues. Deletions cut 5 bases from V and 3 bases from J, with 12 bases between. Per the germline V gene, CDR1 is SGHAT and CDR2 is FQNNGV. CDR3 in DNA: TGTGCCAGCAGCCCTACCCGGGGGACAGATACGCAGTATTTT. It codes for CASSPTRGTDTQYF.

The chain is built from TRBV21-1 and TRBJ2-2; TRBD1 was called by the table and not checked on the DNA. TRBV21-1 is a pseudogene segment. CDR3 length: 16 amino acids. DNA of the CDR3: TGTGCCAGCAGCAAGGCCGGGACAGCGAACACCGGGGAGCTGTTTTTT. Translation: CASSKAGTANTGELFF.

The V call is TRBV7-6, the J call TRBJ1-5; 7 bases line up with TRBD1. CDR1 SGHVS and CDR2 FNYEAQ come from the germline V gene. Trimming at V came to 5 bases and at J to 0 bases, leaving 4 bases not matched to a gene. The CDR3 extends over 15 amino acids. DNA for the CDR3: TGTGCCAGCAGCAAAGGGACAGCTAGCAATCAGCCCCAGCATTTT. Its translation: CASSKGTASNQPQHF.

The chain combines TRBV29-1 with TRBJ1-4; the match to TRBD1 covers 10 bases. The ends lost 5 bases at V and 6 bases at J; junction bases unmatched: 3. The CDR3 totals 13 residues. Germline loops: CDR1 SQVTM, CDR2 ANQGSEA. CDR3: CSVWTGGHEKLFF. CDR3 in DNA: TGCAGCGTTTGGACAGGGGGGCATGAAAAACTGTTTTTT.

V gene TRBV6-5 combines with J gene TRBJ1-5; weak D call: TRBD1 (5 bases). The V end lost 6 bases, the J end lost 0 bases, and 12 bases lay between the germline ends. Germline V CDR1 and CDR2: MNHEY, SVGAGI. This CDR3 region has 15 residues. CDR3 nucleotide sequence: TGTGCCAGCAGCAAGACAGAGAATAGCAATCAGCCCCAGCATTTT. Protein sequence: CASSKTENSNQPQHF.